This paragraph covers one T cell receptor (beta chain) sequence. The antigen is unknown. The V segment lost 1 base and the J segment 2 bases; nucleotides outside the gene matches: 17. Germline values: CDR1 SGHAT, CDR2 FQDESV (reference sequence). This CDR3 has 20 amino acids. These data are taken from a study of response to subunit inactivated influenza vaccine. Whole-study findings and limits: It was the authors' suggestion that each seasonal influenza vaccination recruits few new T cells.

TCRdb re-called the RT-PCR reads with MiXCR, one entry per CDR3 protein. Here the sample spans 700,000 to 800,000 distinct CDR3 sequences, approximately 17% being singletons. Sequences were derived from PBMCs from blood, sampled 5 days after vaccination. This sequence joins TRBV11-1 and TRBJ2-7, with 10 bases identical to TRBD2. This receptor was obtained from a man between 50 and 59 years old who received an inactivated influenza vaccine. CDR3 in amino acids: CASSLVKSRLAGLETYEQYF. CDR3 coding DNA: TGTGCCAGCAGCTTAGTAAAGTCTCGACTAGCGGGTCTCGAAACCTACGAGCAGTACTTC.